This TCR beta chain was obtained from a study of blood T cell repertoires in COVID-19. About the research overall: Samples taken during acute and convalescent COVID-19 were collected in the United States, Italy and Spain. From T cells, B-cell-depleted T cells, or PBMCs came the material, which was cDNA or gDNA.

Trimming removed 10 bases from V and 2 bases from J; junction bases left unmatched: 8. The germline V gene has CDR1 MGHRA and CDR2 YSYEKL. The CDR3 sequence is 14 residues long. Original handling: The authors estimated nucleated cell counts from reference gene primer amplification. Data came from immunoSEQ multiplex PCR; TCRdb stores just in-frame clones and leaves some out. That table supplies the V and J calls and clone size; D and trimming were determined from the DNA. The table lists more than 300,000 clones, 87% of them singletons, with 10% in the top ten. Sequences were obtained from peripheral blood. This sequence was found in a woman aged 30 to 39 with COVID-19, enrolled during active disease. The chain employs TRBV4-1 and TRBJ2-3; 8 nucleotides line up with TRBD1. The CDR3 sequence is CATRDRRITDTQYF. CDR3 in DNA: TGCGCCACAAGGGACAGGAGAATCACAGATACGCAGTATTTT.